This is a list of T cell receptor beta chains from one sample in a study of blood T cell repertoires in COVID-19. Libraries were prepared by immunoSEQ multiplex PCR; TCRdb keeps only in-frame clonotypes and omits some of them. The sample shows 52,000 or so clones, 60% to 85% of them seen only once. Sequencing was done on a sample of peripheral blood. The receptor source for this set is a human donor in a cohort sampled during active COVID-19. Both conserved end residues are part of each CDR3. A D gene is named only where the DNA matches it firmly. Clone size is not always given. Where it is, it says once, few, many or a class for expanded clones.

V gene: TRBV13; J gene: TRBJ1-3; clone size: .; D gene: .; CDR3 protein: CASSLRRETGNTIYF; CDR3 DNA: TGTGCCAGCAGCTTAAGAAGGGAGACAGGAAACACCATATATTTT
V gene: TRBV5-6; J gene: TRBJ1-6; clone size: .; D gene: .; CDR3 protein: CASSMDVGTYNSPLHF; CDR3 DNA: TGTGCCAGCAGTATGGACGTTGGGACTTATAATTCACCCCTCCACTTT
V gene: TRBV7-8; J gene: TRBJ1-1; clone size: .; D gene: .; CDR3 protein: CASSFGGAAEAFF; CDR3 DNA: TGTGCCAGCAGCTTCGGGGGGGCCGCTGAAGCTTTCTTT
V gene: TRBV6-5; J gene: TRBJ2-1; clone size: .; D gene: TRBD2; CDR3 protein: CASRVAGQYNEQFF; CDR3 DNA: TGTGCCAGCAGGGTAGCGGGACAATACAATGAGCAGTTCTTC
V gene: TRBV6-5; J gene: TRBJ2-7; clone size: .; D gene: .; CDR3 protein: CASSRDWTYEQYF; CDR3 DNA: TGTGCCAGCAGTCGTGACTGGACCTACGAGCAGTACTTC
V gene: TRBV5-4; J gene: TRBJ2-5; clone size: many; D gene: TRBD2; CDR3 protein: CASSLERGGGETQYF; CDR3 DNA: TGTGCCAGCAGCTTGGAGCGGGGGGGCGGAGAGACCCAGTACTTC
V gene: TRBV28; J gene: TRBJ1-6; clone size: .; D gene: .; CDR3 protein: CASSFFGSSPLHF; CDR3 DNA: TGTGCCAGCAGTTTCTTTGGGAGCTCACCCCTCCACTTT
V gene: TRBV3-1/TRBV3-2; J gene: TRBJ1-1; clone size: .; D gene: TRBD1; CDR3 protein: CASSQDYYRGENTEAFF; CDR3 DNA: TGTGCCAGCAGCCAAGATTACTACAGGGGCGAAAACACTGAAGCTTTCTTT
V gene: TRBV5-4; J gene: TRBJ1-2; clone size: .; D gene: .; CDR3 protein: CASSSPSYTYGYTF; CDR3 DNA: TGTGCCAGCAGCTCGCCCTCATACACCTATGGCTACACCTTC
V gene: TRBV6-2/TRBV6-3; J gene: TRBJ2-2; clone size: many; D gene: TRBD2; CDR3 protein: CASSQDGGVDSGELFF; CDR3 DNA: TGTGCCAGCAGCCAAGACGGGGGGGTGGATAGCGGGGAGCTGTTTTTT
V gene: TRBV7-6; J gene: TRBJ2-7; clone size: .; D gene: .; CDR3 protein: CASSLDAGASYEQYF; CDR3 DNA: TGTGCCAGCAGCTTAGACGCGGGGGCGTCCTACGAGCAGTACTTC
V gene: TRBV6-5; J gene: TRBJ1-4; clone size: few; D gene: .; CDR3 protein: CASAQGTNEKLFF; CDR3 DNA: TGTGCCAGCGCTCAGGGGACTAATGAAAAACTGTTTTTT
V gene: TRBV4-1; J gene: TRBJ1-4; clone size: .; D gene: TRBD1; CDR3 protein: CASSQDGQGGEKLFF; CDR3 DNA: TGCGCCAGCAGCCAAGATGGACAGGGAGGGGAAAAACTGTTTTTT
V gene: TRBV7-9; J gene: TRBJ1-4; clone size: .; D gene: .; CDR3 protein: CASSLFSGQSGTLQEKLFF; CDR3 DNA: TGTGCCAGCAGCTTATTTTCGGGCCAATCTGGGACACTTCAAGAAAAACTGTTTTTT
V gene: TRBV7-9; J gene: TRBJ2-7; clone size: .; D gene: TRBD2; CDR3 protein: CASSGGVAGTNYEQYF; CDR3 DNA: TGTGCCAGCAGCGGGGGGGTAGCGGGAACCAACTACGAGCAGTACTTC
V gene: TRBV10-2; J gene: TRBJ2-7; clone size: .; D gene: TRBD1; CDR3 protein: CASNDRGRSPTYEQYF; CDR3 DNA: TGCGCCAGCAATGACAGGGGGCGATCCCCCACCTACGAGCAGTACTTC
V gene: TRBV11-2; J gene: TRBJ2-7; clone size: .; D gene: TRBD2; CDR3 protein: CASSFGLAGVIYEQYF; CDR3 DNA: TGTGCCAGCAGCTTCGGACTAGCGGGAGTAATATACGAGCAGTACTTC
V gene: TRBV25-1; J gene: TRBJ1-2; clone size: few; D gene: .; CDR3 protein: CASSEAGRGPNYGYTF; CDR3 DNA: TGTGCCAGCAGTGAGGCGGGCAGGGGCCCAAACTATGGCTACACCTTC
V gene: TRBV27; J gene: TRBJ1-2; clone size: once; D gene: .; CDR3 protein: CASSLSGLTIDYGYTF; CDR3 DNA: TGTGCCAGCAGTTTGTCAGGGTTAACGATTGACTATGGCTACACCTTC
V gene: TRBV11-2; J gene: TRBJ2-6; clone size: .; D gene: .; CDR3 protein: CASSLDNWGAGANVLTF; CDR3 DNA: TGTGCCAGCAGCTTAGATAATTGGGGGGCTGGGGCCAACGTCCTGACTTTC
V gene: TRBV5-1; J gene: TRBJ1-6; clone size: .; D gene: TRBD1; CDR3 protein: CASTDRGNSPLHF; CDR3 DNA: TGCGCCAGCACGGACAGGGGTAATTCACCCCTCCACTTT
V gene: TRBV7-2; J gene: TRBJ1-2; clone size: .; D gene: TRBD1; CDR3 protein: CASSPGQGANYGYTF; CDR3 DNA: TGTGCCAGCAGTCCCGGACAGGGAGCTAACTATGGCTACACCTTC
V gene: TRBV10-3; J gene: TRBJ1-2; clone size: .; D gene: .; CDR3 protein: CAIGEAQSNYGYTF; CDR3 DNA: TGTGCCATCGGTGAAGCACAGAGTAACTATGGCTACACCTTC
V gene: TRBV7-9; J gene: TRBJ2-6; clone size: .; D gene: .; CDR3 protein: CASSGRSGANVLTF; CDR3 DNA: TGTGCCAGCAGCGGGAGGTCTGGGGCCAACGTCCTGACTTTC
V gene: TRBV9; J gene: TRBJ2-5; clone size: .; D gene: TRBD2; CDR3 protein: CASSVAGGQETQYF; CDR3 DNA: TGTGCCAGCAGCGTAGCGGGGGGGCAAGAGACCCAGTACTTC
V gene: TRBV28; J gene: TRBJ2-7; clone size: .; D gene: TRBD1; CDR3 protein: CASSTTGGLREQYF; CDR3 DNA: TGTGCCAGCAGTACGACAGGGGGCTTGAGGGAGCAGTACTTC
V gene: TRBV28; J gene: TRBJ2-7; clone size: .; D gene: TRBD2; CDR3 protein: CASSPATGGRYEQYF; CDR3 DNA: TGTGCCAGCAGCCCCGCTACGGGAGGGCGTTACGAGCAGTACTTC
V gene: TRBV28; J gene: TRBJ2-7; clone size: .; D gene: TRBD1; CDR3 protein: CASSPGQVYEQYF; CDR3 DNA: TGTGCCAGCAGTCCGGGACAGGTGTACGAGCAGTACTTC
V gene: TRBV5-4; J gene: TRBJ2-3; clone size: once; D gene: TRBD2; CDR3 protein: CASSGGLAEGTDTQYF; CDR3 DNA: TGTGCCAGCAGCGGTGGACTAGCAGAAGGCACAGATACGCAGTATTTT
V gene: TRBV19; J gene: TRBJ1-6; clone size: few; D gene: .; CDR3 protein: CASSLTTGLRNSPLHF; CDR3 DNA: TGTGCCAGTAGTCTTACAACAGGGTTGAGGAATTCACCCCTCCACTTT
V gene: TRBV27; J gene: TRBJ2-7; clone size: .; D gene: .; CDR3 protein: CASSLGQTYEQYF; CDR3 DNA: TGTGCCAGCAGTCTTGGACAGACCTACGAGCAGTACTTC
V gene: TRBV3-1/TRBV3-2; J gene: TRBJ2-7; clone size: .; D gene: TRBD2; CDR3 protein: CASSQLLPGTSGPEGEQYF; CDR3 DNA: TGTGCCAGCAGCCAACTTTTACCCGGGACTAGCGGTCCTGAGGGCGAGCAGTACTTC
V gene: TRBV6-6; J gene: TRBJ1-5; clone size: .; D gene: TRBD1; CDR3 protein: CASSPKDRETLNQPQHF; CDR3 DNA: TGTGCCAGCAGTCCCAAGGACAGGGAAACCCTAAATCAGCCCCAGCATTTT
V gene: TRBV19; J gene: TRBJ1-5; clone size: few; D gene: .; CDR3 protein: CASSIQGSSNQPQHF; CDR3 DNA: TGTGCCAGTAGTATACAGGGGTCTAGCAATCAGCCCCAGCATTTT
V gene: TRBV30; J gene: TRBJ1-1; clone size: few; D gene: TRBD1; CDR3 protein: CASEGGTMNTEAFF; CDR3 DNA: TGTGCCTCAGAAGGGGGCACCATGAACACTGAAGCTTTCTTT